This passage covers 29 T cell receptor beta chains from one sample sequenced in a study of blood T cell repertoires in COVID-19. The table came from immunoSEQ multiplex PCR; TCRdb's copy has only in-frame clones and leaves some out. The table lists approximately 40,000 clones, about four fifths of them singletons, with roughly 40% in the top ten. The sequenced sample was peripheral blood. All receptors derive from a man older than 75 with active or convalescent COVID-19.

The genes are TRBV15 and TRBJ1-1; D unresolved. This CDR3 contains 14 residues. Germline V lookup: CDR1 LNHNV, CDR2 YYDKDF (reference sequence). The ends were cut back, 2 bases at V and 3 bases at J, with 10 bases in the middle. CDR3 nucleotides: TGTGCCACCAGCAGAAAAGGCGGGTACACTGAAGCTTTCTTT. Encoded protein: CATSRKGGYTEAFF.

The gene calls are TRBV6-1 and TRBJ1-5; D may be TRBD1 (6 bases). This CDR3 spans 16 amino acids. Trimming pared 4 bases from V and 0 bases from J, leaving 13 bases between. Germline values: CDR1 MNHNS, CDR2 SASEGT. CDR3 nucleotide sequence: TGTGCCAGCAGTGTTGGACAGCTTTATAGCAATCAGCCCCAGCATTTT. This translates into CASSVGQLYSNQPQHF.

The chain employs TRBV29-1 and TRBJ2-3; 8 bases match TRBD1. The CDR3 covers 15 residues. Germline V gene sequence: CDR1 SQVTM, CDR2 ANQGSEA. Trimming cost V 6 bases and J 2 bases; bases outside gene matches: 10. The chain's CDR3 is CSVQGADGYTDTQYF. The CDR3 bases are TGCAGCGTCCAGGGGGCTGACGGATACACAGATACGCAGTATTTT.

V usage is TRBV18 and J usage is TRBJ1-4, with 8 bases fitting TRBD1. The CDR3 runs 15 residues. Germline trimming cut 3 bases from V and 7 bases from J; bases unmatched to any gene: 7. The germline V gene has CDR1 KGHSH and CDR2 LQKENI. The CDR3 coding sequence is TGTGCCAGCTCACCTAGCGGACAGGGAGGTGAAAAACTGTTTTTT. Its translation: CASSPSGQGGEKLFF.

The genes are TRBV27 and TRBJ1-2; 7 bases agree with TRBD1. CDR3 length equals 18 residues. With 5 bases clipped from V and 5 bases from J, the junction kept 20 bases outside the gene matches. Germline lookup yields CDR1 MNHEY and CDR2 SMNVEV (reference sequence). In nucleotides, the CDR3 is TGTGCCAGCAGTCCTTACACCATCGGGACAGACCTCGAATATGGCTACACCTTC. It encodes CASSPYTIGTDLEYGYTF.

The chain is built from TRBV13 and TRBJ2-3; the D gene is possibly TRBD1 (6 bases). This CDR3 has 16 residues. V dropped 3 bases and J dropped 5 bases, with 18 bases sitting between them. Germline V CDR1 and CDR2: PRHDT, FYEKMQ (reference sequence). CDR3 region: CASSLLVRKGEDTQYF. The CDR3 bases are TGTGCCAGCAGCTTGCTCGTCCGGAAGGGGGAAGATACGCAGTATTTT.

The chain joins TRBV28 to TRBJ1-2, with TRBD1 identical over 9 bases. The CDR3 has 14 residues. J was trimmed by 1 base and V by 5 bases; bases with no gene match: 2. The germline V gene encodes CDR1 MDHEN and CDR2 SYDVKM. CDR3 sequence (DNA): TGTGCCAGCAGTGGGGACAGGGATAACTATGGCTACACCTTC. As protein: CASSGDRDNYGYTF.

V and J are TRBV18 and TRBJ2-7; the D gene is possibly TRBD2 (5 bases). V dropped 2 bases and J dropped 2 bases, with 10 bases sitting between them. This CDR3 region has 14 residues. CDR1 KGHSH and CDR2 LQKENI come from the germline V gene. The CDR3 nucleotides are TGTGCCAGCTCACCAGCCGGGATGCCCTACGAGCAGTACTTC. Translating gives CASSPAGMPYEQYF.

The chain is built from TRBV28 and TRBJ2-7, with TRBD1 matching 8 bases. The germline gives CDR1 MDHEN, CDR2 SYDVKM. The V segment lost 6 bases and the J segment 0 bases; nucleotides outside the gene matches: 7. This CDR3 comprises 15 residues. The CDR3: CASSQGAQRSYEQYF. The CDR3 coding sequence is TGTGCCAGCAGCCAGGGGGCCCAACGCTCCTACGAGCAGTACTTC.

The V call is TRBV7-2, the J call TRBJ1-1; maybe TRBD1 (5 bases). The CDR3 is 14 amino acids. Germline CDR1 SGHTA, CDR2 FQGNSA. Trimming removed 1 base from V and 2 bases from J, with 8 bases in between. The CDR3 here is CASSLERTNTEAFF. DNA for the CDR3: TGTGCCAGCAGCTTAGAACGGACAAACACTGAAGCTTTCTTT.

The genes are TRBV3-1 (or the pseudogene TRBV3-2) and TRBJ2-3; TRBD2 is a possible D gene (6 bases). The CDR3 has 13 amino acids. The germline gives CDR1 LGHDT, CDR2 YNNKEL (reference sequence). Between the trimmed V and J ends, which lost 1 base and 8 bases, there was a span of 10 bases. This CDR3 reads CASSQAEAGTQYF. For the CDR3, the DNA is TGTGCCAGCAGCCAAGCTGAAGCGGGTACGCAGTATTTT.

This chain connects TRBV28 to TRBJ1-4, with 7 bases fitting TRBD1. This CDR3 has 18 amino acids. V shed 9 bases, J shed 2 bases, and the junction held 18 bases outside the gene matches. Germline assignment: CDR1 MDHEN and CDR2 SYDVKM. The CDR3 sequence: CASTITGDLGGTNEKLFF. The CDR3 nucleotides read TGTGCCAGTACCATAACAGGGGACTTGGGGGGCACTAATGAAAAACTGTTTTTT.

This clone has a handful of counts. This sequence joins TRBV9 and TRBJ2-7; a possible D gene is TRBD1 (5 bases). Trimming took off 5 bases at V and 4 bases at J, with 7 bases between the two ends. The germline gives CDR1 SGDLS, CDR2 YYNGEE. This CDR3 comprises 11 residues. The CDR3 DNA follows: TGTGCCAGCAGTACAGGTTACGAGCAGTACTTC. It specifies CASSTGYEQYF.

About this clone itself: The junction departs from germline at one end; a sequencing error may be responsible. The V gene is TRBV7-9, the J gene TRBJ2-1, with D possibly TRBD2 on 5 matching bases. The CDR3 extends over 13 amino acids. The V gene's germline CDR1 is SEHNR and CDR2 FQNEAQ (reference sequence). The chain's CDR3 is CASSSTSGGLGLF. Here the CDR3 DNA reads TGTGCCAGCAGCTCCACCTCTGGAGGCCTAGGGCTCTTC. Together with reference TRBV7-9 and TRBJ2-1, the CDR3 gives the full variable domain: DTGVSQNPRHKITKRGQNVTFRCDPISEHNRLYWYRQTLGQGPEFLTYFQNEAQLEKSRLLSDRFSAERPKGSFSTLEIQRTEQGDSAMYLCASSSTSGGLGLFGPGTRLTVL.

This clone has more than one count but fewer than ten. CDR3: CASSLYSDEQFF. CDR3 sequence (DNA): TGTGCCAGCAGCCTCTACTCCGATGAGCAGTTCTTC. The chain recombines TRBV7-9 with TRBJ2-1, with D hard to call. The CDR3 consists of 12 residues. Germline CDR1 reads SEHNR; CDR2 reads FQNEAQ (reference sequence). V was pared by 5 bases and J by 8 bases, with 10 bases between.

The J gene is TRBJ2-2, the V gene TRBV19; 7 nucleotides align to TRBD1. The CDR3 runs to 15 residues. The junction had 2 bases not matched to a gene; V was cut back by 4 bases and J by 0 bases. CDR1 and CDR2 from the germline V gene are LNHDA and SQIVND (reference sequence). The CDR3 here is CASSNQGANTGELFF. CDR3 sequence (DNA): TGTGCCAGTAGTAATCAGGGGGCGAACACCGGGGAGCTGTTTTTT.

The CDR3 region has the DNA TGTGCCTGGAGTTCCAGGGGGGCCAACAATGAGCAGTTCTTC. This sequence encodes CAWSSRGANNEQFF. V is TRBV30 and J is TRBJ2-1; TRBD1 might be the D (7 bases). Germline V gene lookup returns CDR1 GTSNPN and CDR2 SVGIG (reference sequence). This CDR3 is 14 amino acids long. V lost 2 bases to trimming and J lost 5 bases, with 13 bases between them.

The chain links TRBV7-6 to TRBJ1-1, with TRBD1 matching 7 bases. Germline V gene lookup returns CDR1 SGHVS and CDR2 FNYEAQ. The ends lost 6 bases at V and 5 bases at J; junction bases unmatched: 6. The CDR3 covers 13 residues. CDR3 sequence reads: CASSKGAGTEAFF. The CDR3 nucleotides read TGTGCCAGCAGTAAGGGGGCAGGAACTGAAGCTTTCTTT. The full variable domain, completed using reference TRBV7-6 and TRBJ1-1, is GAGVSQSPRYKVTKRGQDVALRCDPISGHVSLYWYRQALGQGPEFLTYFNYEAQQDKSGLPNDRFSAERPEGSISTLTIQRTEQRDSAMYRCASSKGAGTEAFFGQGTRLTVV.

The chain employs TRBV7-6 and TRBJ1-1; no reliable D call. Trimming took 0 bases from V and 0 from J, leaving 5 bases between them. CDR1 and CDR2 from the germline V gene are SGHVS and FNYEAQ. The CDR3 spans 14 residues. CDR3 loop: CASSLAQMNTEAFF. CDR3 in DNA: TGTGCCAGCAGCTTAGCACAGATGAACACTGAAGCTTTCTTT.

The rearrangement links TRBV11-2 to TRBJ2-5; 8 nucleotides agree with TRBD1. This CDR3 has 15 residues. CDR1 and CDR2 (germline): SGHAT, FQNNGV. V shed 2 bases and J 2 bases; nucleotides not matched to a gene: 4. CDR3 residues: CASSLSTGEQETQYF. CDR3 nucleotides: TGTGCCAGCAGCTTATCGACAGGGGAGCAAGAGACCCAGTACTTC.

The chain has TRBV9 and TRBJ2-6; D is perhaps TRBD2 (5 bases). Trimming shortened V by 4 bases and J by 2 bases, and 19 bases separated the two germline ends. CDR1 is SGDLS and CDR2 is YYNGEE in the germline V gene. The CDR3 is 18 residues long. The CDR3 DNA sequence: TGTGCCAGCAGCCCAGGTGGGCGGGTTCGGGCTGGGGCCAACGTCCTGACTTTC. Its protein is CASSPGGRVRAGANVLTF. The full variable domain, completed using reference TRBV9 and TRBJ2-6, is DSGVTQTPKHLITATGQRVTLRCSPRSGDLSVYWYQQSLDQGLQFLIQYYNGEERAKGNILERFSAQQFPDLHSELNLSSLELGDSALYFCASSPGGRVRAGANVLTFGAGSRLTVL.

The V gene is TRBV5-4, the J gene TRBJ2-3; D not certain. The CDR3 covers 14 residues. Germline V CDR1 and CDR2: SGHNT, YYREEE (reference sequence). The germline V and J ends were trimmed by 4 bases and 2 bases, with 11 bases remaining between them. The CDR3 is CASSRDTHTDTQYF. CDR3 nucleotides: TGTGCCAGCAGCCGAGACACCCACACAGATACGCAGTATTTT.

This chain joins TRBV4-1 and TRBJ2-2, with 7 bases lining up with TRBD2. Germline loops: CDR1 MGHRA, CDR2 YSYEKL. The CDR3 extends over 18 amino acids. Trimming cost V 0 bases and J 5 bases; bases outside gene matches: 12. The CDR3 protein is CASSQDEVAGVRTGELFF. In DNA form, the CDR3 reads TGCGCCAGCAGCCAAGATGAGGTTGCGGGAGTACGGACCGGGGAGCTGTTTTTT.

This clone was detected only a few times. J is TRBJ2-1 and V is TRBV20-1; 9 bases map to TRBD2. J lost 0 bases, V lost 3 bases, and 6 bases had no gene match. This CDR3 region has 16 residues. CDR1 is DFQATT and CDR2 is SNEGSKA in the germline V gene (reference sequence). CDR3 region: CSASAGGSGSYNEQFF. The CDR3 nucleotides read TGCAGTGCTAGTGCGGGAGGGTCGGGCTCCTACAATGAGCAGTTCTTC.

The chain carries TRBV7-2 and TRBJ1-1, with TRBD1 as a possible D gene (5 bases). Trimming stripped 6 bases from V and 4 bases from J, with 12 bases between. CDR1 SGHTA and CDR2 FQGNSA come from the germline V gene. The CDR3 totals 13 residues. The CDR3 DNA reads TGTGCCAGCAGGCGGCGGGGGGGCACTGAAGCTTTCTTT. Protein: CASRRRGGTEAFF. Full variable domain (outside the CDR3, taken from reference TRBV7-2 and TRBJ1-1): GAGVSQSPSNKVTEKGKDVELRCDPISGHTALYWYRQSLGQGLEFLIYFQGNSAPDKSGLPSDRFSAERTGGSVSTLTIQRTQQEDSAVYLCASRRRGGTEAFFGQGTRLTVV.

This clone has a handful of counts. The chain has TRBV29-1 and TRBJ2-7, with 8 bases lining up with TRBD2. Germline V gene lookup returns CDR1 SQVTM and CDR2 ANQGSEA. The V and J ends lost 7 bases and 2 bases, in that order; junction bases with no gene match: 10. The CDR3 consists of 14 residues. This CDR3 is CSGGSGRGTYEQYF. The CDR3 nucleotides are TGCAGCGGAGGGAGCGGGAGAGGGACCTACGAGCAGTACTTC.

V usage is TRBV28 and J usage is TRBJ2-2; 8 positions match TRBD2. From germline, CDR1 is MDHEN and CDR2 SYDVKM. The CDR3 is 16 amino acids. Germline trimming cut 3 bases from V and 5 bases from J; bases unmatched to any gene: 8. CDR3 sequence: CASSLDTSGPTGELFF. CDR3 DNA sequence: TGTGCCAGCAGTTTGGATACTAGCGGCCCAACCGGGGAGCTGTTTTTT.

A single count supports this clone. The chain links TRBV28 to TRBJ1-1; possible D gene TRBD1, 5 bases. Germline CDR1 MDHEN, CDR2 SYDVKM. Trimming stripped 8 bases from V and 2 bases from J, with 12 bases between. This CDR3 region has 13 residues. For the CDR3, the DNA is TGTGCCAGCGTTCCGGGGGTAAACACTGAAGCTTTCTTT. It is translated as CASVPGVNTEAFF.

The rearrangement joins TRBV11-2 to TRBJ2-5, with 8 bases fitting TRBD2. The V segment lost 5 bases and the J segment 5 bases; nucleotides outside the gene matches: 7. The germline V gene has CDR1 SGHAT and CDR2 FQNNGV. The CDR3 spans 14 residues. The CDR3 DNA reads as TGTGCCAGCAGCACATACGGGGGGGTGGAGACCCAGTACTTC. Translating it yields CASSTYGGVETQYF.